The rows below give T cell receptor beta chains drawn from one sample of a study of blood T cell repertoires in COVID-19. Sequencing used immunoSEQ multiplex PCR; TCRdb keeps in-frame clones, though not all of them. The table has 60,000 to 75,000 clones, about 81% seen once; the top ten hold roughly an eighth. Sequencing was carried out using peripheral blood. The origin of the receptors is a human donor in a cohort sampled during active COVID-19. Both conserved end residues are part of each CDR3. Each record gives: clone size, CDR3 length, V gene, D gene, J gene, CDR3 DNA, CDR3 protein. D genes are given only for firm matches. Some rows have no size entry. The others give once, few or many, or a class for an expanded clone.

NA	14	TRBV7-8	NA	TRBJ2-2	TGTGCCAGCAGCGACTACATAAACACCGGGGAGCTGTTTTTT	CASSDYINTGELFF
few	17	TRBV4-2	TRBD2	TRBJ2-7	TGTGCCAGCAGCCAGGACCCGGGACTAGCGGTCCCCTACGAGCAGTACTTC	CASSQDPGLAVPYEQYF
NA	13	TRBV12-3/TRBV12-4	NA	TRBJ2-1	TGTGCCACCCAAGCGCAAGAGCACAATGAGCAGTTCTTC	CATQAQEHNEQFF
few	12	TRBV6-5	NA	TRBJ1-1	TGTGCCAGTCAGGGGATGGCCACTGAAGCTTTCTTT	CASQGMATEAFF
NA	12	TRBV27	NA	TRBJ1-4	TGTGCCAGCAGTACCAGGGAAGAGAAACTGTTTTTT	CASSTREEKLFF
medium-sized	11	TRBV2	NA	TRBJ1-5	TGTGCCAGCAGGACAGAAGGACCCCAGCATTTT	CASRTEGPQHF
NA	14	TRBV19	TRBD2	TRBJ2-7	TGTGCCAGTAGTATGACTAGCGGGACCCCGGAGCAGTACTTC	CASSMTSGTPEQYF
NA	15	TRBV30	NA	TRBJ1-2	TGTGCCTGGATAAGGGACTACCAAGCGGCCTATGGCTACACCTTC	CAWIRDYQAAYGYTF
NA	13	TRBV10-3	TRBD1	TRBJ2-1	TGTGCCATCCACAGGGGGCCCTACAATGAGCAGTTCTTC	CAIHRGPYNEQFF
NA	16	TRBV7-2	TRBD2	TRBJ2-7	TGTGCCAGCAGCTTAGCCACTAGCGGGCGTTCCTACGAGCAGTACTTC	CASSLATSGRSYEQYF
NA	18	TRBV6-6	TRBD2	TRBJ2-3	TGTGCCAGCAGTCCCGGGACTAGCGGGGGGGATTACACAGATACGCAGTATTTT	CASSPGTSGGDYTDTQYF
NA	13	TRBV29-1	NA	TRBJ2-2	TGCAGCGCTAGGACTTCGAACACCGGGGAGCTGTTTTTT	CSARTSNTGELFF
NA	12	TRBV19	NA	TRBJ1-2	TGTGCCAGTAGTTCCCTACGATATGGCTACACCTTC	CASSSLRYGYTF
NA	16	TRBV4-2	NA	TRBJ2-1	TGTGCCAGCAGCCAAAAAGGGGGAAGGACCGGGGATGAGCAGTTCTTC	CASSQKGGRTGDEQFF
NA	13	TRBV5-1	TRBD1	TRBJ2-7	TGCGCCAGCAGGTCCGGGACAGCCTACGAGCAGTACTTC	CASRSGTAYEQYF
NA	14	TRBV19	TRBD1	TRBJ1-1	TGTGCCAGTAAAGACAGGGAAAGACGGACTGAAGCTTTCTTT	CASKDRERRTEAFF
NA	13	TRBV12-3/TRBV12-4	NA	TRBJ2-2	TGTGCCAGCAGTCTTGAGCCTTACGGGGAGCTGTTTTTT	CASSLEPYGELFF
NA	19	TRBV13	TRBD1	TRBJ1-5	TGTGCCAGCAGCTCGATTCAGGAGCGGGACAGGGGTCAGAATCAGCCCCAGCATTTT	CASSSIQERDRGQNQPQHF
NA	17	TRBV7-9	TRBD1	TRBJ2-7	TGTGCCAGCAGCGACACACCGGGACAGTCATCCCACTACGAGCAGTACTTC	CASSDTPGQSSHYEQYF
NA	11	TRBV12-3/TRBV12-4	TRBD1	TRBJ2-3	TGTGCCAGCAGTTCCCGGGACAGTCAGTATTTT	CASSSRDSQYF
NA	14	TRBV11-2	NA	TRBJ2-1	TGTGCCAGCAGCCCCCGGACAGCATACAATGAGCAGTTCTTC	CASSPRTAYNEQFF
NA	18	TRBV11-2	TRBD1	TRBJ2-6	TGTGCCAGCAGCCTGCGGGACAGGGGATACTCTGGGGCCAACGTCCTGACTTTC	CASSLRDRGYSGANVLTF
NA	14	TRBV6-2/TRBV6-3	NA	TRBJ1-6	TGTGCCAGCAGTGGACAGCGTTCTAATTCACCCCTCCACTTT	CASSGQRSNSPLHF
NA	13	TRBV5-8	NA	TRBJ1-1	TGTGCCAGCGCCTGGGGACAAAGGACTGAAGCTTTCTTT	CASAWGQRTEAFF
once	14	TRBV4-3	TRBD2	TRBJ2-1	TGCGCCAGCAGCCCCTTAGCGGGAACCAATGAGCAGTTCTTC	CASSPLAGTNEQFF
NA	15	TRBV9	TRBD1	TRBJ2-5	TGTGCCAGCAGCGAGACAGGGGGCATACACGAGACCCAGTACTTC	CASSETGGIHETQYF
NA	14	TRBV19	TRBD1	TRBJ1-4	TGTGCCAGCCGTCGTCAGGGGGAACGAGAAAAACTGTTTTTT	CASRRQGEREKLFF